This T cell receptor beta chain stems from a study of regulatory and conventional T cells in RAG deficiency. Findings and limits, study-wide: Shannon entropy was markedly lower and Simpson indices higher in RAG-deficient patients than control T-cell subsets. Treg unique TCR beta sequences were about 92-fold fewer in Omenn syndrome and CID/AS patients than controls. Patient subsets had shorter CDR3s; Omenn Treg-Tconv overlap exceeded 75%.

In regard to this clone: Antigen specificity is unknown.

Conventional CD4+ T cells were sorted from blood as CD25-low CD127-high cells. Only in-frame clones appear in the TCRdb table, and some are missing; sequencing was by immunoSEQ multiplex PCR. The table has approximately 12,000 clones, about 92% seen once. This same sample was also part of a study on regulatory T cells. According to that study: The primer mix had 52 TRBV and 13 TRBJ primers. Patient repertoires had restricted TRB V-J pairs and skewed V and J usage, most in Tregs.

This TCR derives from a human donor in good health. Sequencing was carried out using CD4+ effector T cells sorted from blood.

The CDR3 here is CAWSVGEGQPQHF. The CDR3 DNA reads as TGTGCCTGGAGTGTCGGGGAAGGTCAGCCCCAGCATTTT. J is TRBJ1-5 and V is TRBV30; D is unclear. CDR3 length: 13 amino acids. V was pared by 0 bases and J by 6 bases, with 9 bases between. Per the germline V gene, CDR1 is GTSNPN and CDR2 is SVGIG (reference sequence).